One sample yielded the 18 T cell receptor beta chains listed below, sequenced in a study of identical twins. TCRdb re-called the 5' RACE reads through MiXCR, storing one row per CDR3 protein. The sample has 200,000 to 300,000 distinct CDR3 sequences, approximately 7% seen once; the top ten hold 3% to 4%. These same records also appear under a second study, on yellow fever vaccine responses in identical twins.

The sequencing input was memory (CD45RO+) T cells sorted from blood. Receptors originate from a woman aged 18-30 years in good health.

The chain couples TRBV12-3 or TRBV12-4 to TRBJ2-7, with TRBD2 identical over 7 bases. The junction had 10 bases not matched to a gene; V was cut back by 6 bases and J by 5 bases. CDR3 length equals 14 residues. The CDR3 DNA is TGTGCCAGCAGCAACCCCCCGACTAGCAACGAGCAGTACTTC. Amino acids: CASSNPPTSNEQYF.

The V and J genes are TRBV10-2 and TRBJ2-3; TRBD1 aligns across 7 bases. The germline V gene has CDR1 WSHSY and CDR2 SAAADI. The CDR3 sequence is 15 residues long. J was trimmed by 4 bases and V by 2 bases; bases with no gene match: 6. The CDR3 loop is CASSEGTAVPDTQYF. The CDR3 coding sequence is TGCGCCAGCAGTGAGGGGACAGCGGTACCAGATACGCAGTATTTT.

This clonotype was seen many times. The genes are TRBV29-1 and TRBJ2-1, with D possibly being TRBD2 (6 bases). The V gene lost 3 bases and the J gene lost 9 bases, with 24 bases spanning the gap. CDR3 length equals 16 residues. Germline V gene sequence: CDR1 SQVTM, CDR2 ANQGSEA. The CDR3 nucleotides are TGCAGCGTTGACTATTCGCGCGGGACCTTCGGTGGTGAGCAGTTCTTC. Translation: CSVDYSRGTFGGEQFF.

Only a few counts were recorded for this clonotype. The chain is built from TRBV28 and TRBJ2-7, with unresolved D. The CDR3 runs 11 residues. Trimming removed 6 bases from V and 3 bases from J, with 6 bases in between. From germline, CDR1 is MDHEN and CDR2 SYDVKM. As DNA, the CDR3 is TGTGCCAGCAGCCGTTACTACGAGCAGTACTTC. Amino acids: CASSRYYEQYF.

This clonotype appeared a few times. This chain uses TRBV6-4 with TRBJ2-1; no reliable D call. Germline assignment: CDR1 MRHNA and CDR2 SNTAGT. This CDR3 contains 13 residues. The V gene lost 5 bases and the J gene lost 5 bases, with 10 bases spanning the gap. The CDR3 DNA reads as TGTGCCAGCAGTCCAGTTGACCACAATGAGCAGTTCTTC. This encodes CASSPVDHNEQFF.

This clonotype showed up many times. The V call is TRBV20-1, the J call TRBJ1-1; weak D call: TRBD1 (6 bases). The CDR3 totals 15 residues. V lost 8 bases to trimming and J lost 1 base, with 20 bases between them. Germline values: CDR1 DFQATT, CDR2 SNEGSKA (reference sequence). In nucleotides, the CDR3 is TGCAGTACGATTACAGGGAAGTCCACGAACACTGAAGCTTTCTTT. Translated: CSTITGKSTNTEAFF.

This clonotype was counted only a few times. The V call is TRBV5-1, the J call TRBJ2-1, with TRBD2 as a possible D gene (5 bases). CDR1 and CDR2 (germline): SGHRS, YFSETQ. CDR3 length equals 14 residues. V lost 0 bases, J lost 6 bases, and 10 bases lay in between. CDR3 region: CASSLEYSGNEQFF. The CDR3 region has the DNA TGCGCCAGCAGCTTGGAATACAGCGGCAATGAGCAGTTCTTC. The full variable domain, rest sourced from reference TRBV5-1 and TRBJ2-1, is KAGVTQTPRYLIKTRGQQVTLSCSPISGHRSVSWYQQTPGQGLQFLFEYFSETQRNKGNFPGRFSGRQFSNSRSEMNVSTLELGDSALYLCASSLEYSGNEQFFGPGTRLTVL.

The chain carries TRBV7-3 and TRBJ2-7; 7 bases fit TRBD2. The germline V gene has CDR1 SGHTA and CDR2 FQGTGA. This CDR3 is built from 14 residues. With V trimmed by 1 base and J by 7 bases, 7 bases remained unmatched. The CDR3 region is CASSLNAGASEQYF. CDR3 in DNA: TGTGCCAGCAGCTTAAACGCGGGAGCTAGTGAGCAGTACTTC.

This clonotype appeared a few times. The rearrangement joins TRBV7-2 to TRBJ2-7, with 11 nucleotides matching TRBD2. Germline trimming cut 4 bases from V and 4 bases from J; bases unmatched to any gene: 9. Germline V gene lookup returns CDR1 SGHTA and CDR2 FQGNSA. This CDR3 region has 16 residues. The chain's CDR3 is CASSSLSGLAVYEQYF. DNA of the CDR3: TGTGCCAGCAGCTCGCTCTCGGGACTAGCGGTGTACGAGCAGTACTTC.

This chain joins TRBV7-8 and TRBJ2-1; 10 positions match TRBD2. The V segment lost 0 bases and the J segment 9 bases; nucleotides outside the gene matches: 11. The CDR3 extends over 17 amino acids. The germline V gene encodes CDR1 SGHVS and CDR2 FQNEAQ. The CDR3 loop is CASSLALLGTSVSEQFF. Written as DNA, the CDR3 is TGTGCCAGCAGCTTAGCGTTGTTGGGGACTAGCGTTAGTGAGCAGTTCTTC.

This clonotype was seen only a few times. The chain carries TRBV28 and TRBJ1-5; D may be TRBD1 (5 bases). CDR3 size: 14 residues. Germline loops: CDR1 MDHEN, CDR2 SYDVKM. V lost 3 bases, J lost 6 bases, and 12 bases lay in between. As DNA, the CDR3 is TGTGCCAGCAGTTTCCTTAGGGGTAGTCAGCCCCAGCATTTT. This codes for CASSFLRGSQPQHF.

This chain connects TRBV28 to TRBJ2-2; 8 nucleotides agree with TRBD1. This CDR3 is built from 14 residues. V was clipped by 6 bases and J by 3 bases; unmatched bases: 3. CDR1 is MDHEN, CDR2 SYDVKM, per germline. Written as DNA, the CDR3 is TGTGCCAGCAGGGCAGGGGGCGACACCGGGGAGCTGTTTTTT. It codes for CASRAGGDTGELFF.

This clonotype has a count of ten or more. The rearrangement joins TRBV27 to TRBJ2-2, with no clear D. Germline assignment: CDR1 MNHEY and CDR2 SMNVEV (reference sequence). V was trimmed by 2 bases and J by 2 bases, leaving 12 bases between them. The CDR3 is made up of 16 amino acids. The CDR3 DNA reads as TGTGCCAGCAGTTTAGCAGCGTTTAAAAACACCGGGGAGCTGTTTTTT. It encodes CASSLAAFKNTGELFF.

This clonotype was detected only a few times. The gene calls are TRBV28 and TRBJ1-5, with D tentatively TRBD1 (6 bases). CDR1 is MDHEN and CDR2 is SYDVKM in the germline V gene. The germline V and J ends were trimmed by 6 bases and 5 bases, with 14 bases remaining between them. This CDR3 is 14 amino acids long. The CDR3 DNA follows: TGTGCCAGCAGCCACAGGAGGGGGGATCAGCCCCAGCATTTT. It specifies CASSHRRGDQPQHF.

This clonotype was observed a few times. The gene calls are TRBV3-1 and TRBJ2-1; D unresolved. The ends were cut back, 1 base at V and 6 bases at J, with 10 bases in the middle. The germline V gene encodes CDR1 LGHDT and CDR2 YNNKEL (reference sequence). CDR3 length: 14 amino acids. CDR3 region: CASSQGPASNEQFF. CDR3 DNA sequence: TGTGCCAGCAGCCAAGGCCCAGCGTCCAATGAGCAGTTCTTC.

This clonotype was counted many times. The chain uses TRBV5-1 and TRBJ2-3; 7 bases are shared with TRBD2. This CDR3 is built from 14 residues. V gave up 2 bases and J gave up 3 bases; unmatched junction bases: 3. Germline-derived CDR1 and CDR2 are SGHRS and YFSETQ. This CDR3 is CASSFPSGTDTQYF. The DNA of the CDR3 is TGCGCCAGCAGCTTCCCTAGCGGAACAGATACGCAGTATTTT.

This clonotype was seen repeatedly, ten times or more. The rearrangement uses TRBV12-3 or TRBV12-4 and TRBJ1-5; TRBD1 is a possible D gene (5 bases). The CDR3 is 14 residues long. V lost 7 bases and J 3 bases, leaving 13 bases between the germline ends. CDR3 protein: CASTPTGPNQPQHF. CDR3 coding DNA: TGTGCCAGCACACCTACGGGGCCCAATCAGCCCCAGCATTTT.

Here the CDR3 DNA reads TGTGCCAGCAGCGGGGGAGCCGGGGTTCAAGAGACCCAGTACTTC. This translates into CASSGGAGVQETQYF. J is TRBJ2-5 and V is TRBV7-8, with D possibly called TRBD1 or TRBD2 (5 bases each). Trimming left V 5 bases short and J 2 bases short, with 15 bases between. This CDR3 has 15 amino acids. Germline-derived CDR1 and CDR2 are SGHVS and FQNEAQ.